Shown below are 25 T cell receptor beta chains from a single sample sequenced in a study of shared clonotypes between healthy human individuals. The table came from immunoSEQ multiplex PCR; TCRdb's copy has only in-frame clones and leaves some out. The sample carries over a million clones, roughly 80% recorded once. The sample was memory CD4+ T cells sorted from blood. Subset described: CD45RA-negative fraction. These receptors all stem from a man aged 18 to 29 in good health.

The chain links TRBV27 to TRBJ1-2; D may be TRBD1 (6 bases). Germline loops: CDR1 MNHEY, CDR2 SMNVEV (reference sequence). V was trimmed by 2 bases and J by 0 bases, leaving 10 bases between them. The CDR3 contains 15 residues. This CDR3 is CASSLTTGTNYGYTF. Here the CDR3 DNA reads TGTGCCAGCAGTTTAACGACAGGAACTAACTATGGCTACACCTTC.

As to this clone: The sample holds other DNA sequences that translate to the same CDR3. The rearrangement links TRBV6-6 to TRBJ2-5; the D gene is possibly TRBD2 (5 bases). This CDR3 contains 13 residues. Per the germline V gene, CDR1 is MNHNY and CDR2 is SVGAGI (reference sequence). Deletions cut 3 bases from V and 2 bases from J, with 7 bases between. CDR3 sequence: CASSYGGQETQYF. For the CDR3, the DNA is TGTGCCAGCAGTTATGGAGGACAAGAGACCCAGTACTTC.

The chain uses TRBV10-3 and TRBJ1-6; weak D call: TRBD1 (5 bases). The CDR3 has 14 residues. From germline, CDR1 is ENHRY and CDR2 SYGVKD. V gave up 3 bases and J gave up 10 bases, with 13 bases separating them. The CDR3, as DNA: TGTGCCATCAGTGACACAGGATATCAATCACCCCTCCACTTT. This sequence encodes CAISDTGYQSPLHF.

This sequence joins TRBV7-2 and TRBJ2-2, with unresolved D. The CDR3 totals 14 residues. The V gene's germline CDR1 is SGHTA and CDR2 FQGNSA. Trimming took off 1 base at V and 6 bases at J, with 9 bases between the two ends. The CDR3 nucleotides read TGTGCCAGCAGCTTAGGTGGGATGGCCGGGGAGCTGTTTTTT. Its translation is CASSLGGMAGELFF.

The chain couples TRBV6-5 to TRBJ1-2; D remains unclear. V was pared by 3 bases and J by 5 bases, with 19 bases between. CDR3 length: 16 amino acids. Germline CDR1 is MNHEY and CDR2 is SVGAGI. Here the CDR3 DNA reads TGTGCCAGCAGTTATCAAGGGAATTTACCCATTTATGGCTACACCTTC. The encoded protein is CASSYQGNLPIYGYTF.

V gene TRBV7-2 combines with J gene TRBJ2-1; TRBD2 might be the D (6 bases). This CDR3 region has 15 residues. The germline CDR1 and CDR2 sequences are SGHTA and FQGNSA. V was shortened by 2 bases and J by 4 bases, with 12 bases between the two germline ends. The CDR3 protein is CASSLRFSGYNEQFF. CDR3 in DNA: TGTGCCAGCAGCTTACGATTTAGCGGATACAATGAGCAGTTCTTC.

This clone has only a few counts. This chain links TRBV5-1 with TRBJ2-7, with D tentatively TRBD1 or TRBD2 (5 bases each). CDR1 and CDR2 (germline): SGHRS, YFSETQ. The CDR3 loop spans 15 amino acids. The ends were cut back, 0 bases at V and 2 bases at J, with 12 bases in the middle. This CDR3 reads CASSLDFLGPYEQYF. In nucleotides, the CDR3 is TGCGCCAGCAGCTTGGATTTTTTGGGACCCTACGAGCAGTACTTC. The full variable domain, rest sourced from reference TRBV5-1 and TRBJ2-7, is KAGVTQTPRYLIKTRGQQVTLSCSPISGHRSVSWYQQTPGQGLQFLFEYFSETQRNKGNFPGRFSGRQFSNSRSEMNVSTLELGDSALYLCASSLDFLGPYEQYFGPGTRLTVT.

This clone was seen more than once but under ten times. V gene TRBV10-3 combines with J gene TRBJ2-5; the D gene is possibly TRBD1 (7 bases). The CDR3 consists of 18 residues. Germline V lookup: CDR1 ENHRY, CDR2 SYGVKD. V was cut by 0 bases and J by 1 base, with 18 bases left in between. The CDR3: CAISESYPGDRPQETQYF. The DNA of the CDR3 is TGTGCCATCAGTGAGTCTTATCCGGGGGACAGACCCCAAGAGACCCAGTACTTC.

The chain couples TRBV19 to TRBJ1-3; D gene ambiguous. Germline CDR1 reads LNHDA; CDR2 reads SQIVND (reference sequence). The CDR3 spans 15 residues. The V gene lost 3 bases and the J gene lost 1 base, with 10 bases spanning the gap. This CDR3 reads CASSIRESSGNTIYF. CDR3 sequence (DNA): TGTGCCAGTAGTATCCGGGAAAGTTCTGGAAACACCATATATTTT.

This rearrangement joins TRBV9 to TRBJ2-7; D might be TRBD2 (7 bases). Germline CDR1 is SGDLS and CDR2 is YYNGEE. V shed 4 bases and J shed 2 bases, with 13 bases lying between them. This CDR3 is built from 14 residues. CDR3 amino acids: CASSRGGQAYEQYF. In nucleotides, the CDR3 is TGTGCCAGCAGCCGCGGGGGCCAAGCCTACGAGCAGTACTTC. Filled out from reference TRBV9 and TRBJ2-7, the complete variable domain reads DSGVTQTPKHLITATGQRVTLRCSPRSGDLSVYWYQQSLDQGLQFLIQYYNGEERAKGNILERFSAQQFPDLHSELNLSSLELGDSALYFCASSRGGQAYEQYFGPGTRLTVT.

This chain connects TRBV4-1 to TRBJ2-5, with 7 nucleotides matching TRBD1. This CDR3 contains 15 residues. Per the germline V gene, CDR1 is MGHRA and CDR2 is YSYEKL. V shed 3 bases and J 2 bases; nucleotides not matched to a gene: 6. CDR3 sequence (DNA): TGCGCCAGCAGCCACACGCCGGGACAGCAAGAGACCCAGTACTTC. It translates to CASSHTPGQQETQYF.

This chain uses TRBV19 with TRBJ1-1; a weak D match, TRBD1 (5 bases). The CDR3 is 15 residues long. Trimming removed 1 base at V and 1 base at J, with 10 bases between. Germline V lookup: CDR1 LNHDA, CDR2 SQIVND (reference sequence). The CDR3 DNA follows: TGTGCCAGTAGTATAGGGAGGCAGGGGAACACTGAAGCTTTCTTT. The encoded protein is CASSIGRQGNTEAFF.

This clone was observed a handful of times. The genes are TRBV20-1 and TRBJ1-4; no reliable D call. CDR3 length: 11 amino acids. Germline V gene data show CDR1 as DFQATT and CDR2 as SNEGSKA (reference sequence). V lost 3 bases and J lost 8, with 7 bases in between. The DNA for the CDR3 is TGCAGTGCTAGTTTAGGGGAAAAACTGTTTTTT. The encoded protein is CSASLGEKLFF.

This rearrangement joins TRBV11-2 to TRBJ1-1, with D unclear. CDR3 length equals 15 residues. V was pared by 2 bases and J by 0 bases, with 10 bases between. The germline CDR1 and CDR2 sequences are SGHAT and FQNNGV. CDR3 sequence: CASSLSGRLNTEAFF. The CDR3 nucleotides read TGTGCCAGCAGCTTATCAGGTCGATTGAACACTGAAGCTTTCTTT.

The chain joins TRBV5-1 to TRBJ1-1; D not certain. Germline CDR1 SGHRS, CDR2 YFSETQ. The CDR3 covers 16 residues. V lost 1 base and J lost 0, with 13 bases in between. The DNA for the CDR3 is TGCGCCAGCAGCTTGATGGCAGGAGCTATGAACACTGAAGCTTTCTTT. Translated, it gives CASSLMAGAMNTEAFF.

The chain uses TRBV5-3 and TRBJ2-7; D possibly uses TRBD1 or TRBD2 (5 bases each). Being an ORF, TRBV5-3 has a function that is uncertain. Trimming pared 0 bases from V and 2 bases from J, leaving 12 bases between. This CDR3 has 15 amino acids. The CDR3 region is CARSLAWDGAYEQYF. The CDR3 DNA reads TGTGCCAGAAGCTTGGCGTGGGACGGAGCCTACGAGCAGTACTTC.

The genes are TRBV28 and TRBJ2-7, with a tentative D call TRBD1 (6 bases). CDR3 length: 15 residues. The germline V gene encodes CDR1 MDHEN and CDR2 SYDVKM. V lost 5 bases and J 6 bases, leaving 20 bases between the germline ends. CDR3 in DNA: TGTGCCAGCAGTCGTCACCAACCCAACAGGGCCGAGCAGTACTTC. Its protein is CASSRHQPNRAEQYF.

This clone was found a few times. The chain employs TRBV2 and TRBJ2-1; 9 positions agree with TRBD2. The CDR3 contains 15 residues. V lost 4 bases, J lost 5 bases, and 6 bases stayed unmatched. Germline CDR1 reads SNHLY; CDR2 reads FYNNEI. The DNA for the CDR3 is TGTGCCAGCAGTGTAAGGCCTAGCGGGAACAATGAGCAGTTCTTC. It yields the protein CASSVRPSGNNEQFF.

The CDR3 spells CSGTGAYEQYF. DNA of the CDR3: TGCAGTGGGACAGGGGCGTACGAGCAGTACTTC. The chain combines TRBV20-1 with TRBJ2-7; 9 bases line up with TRBD1. This CDR3 contains 11 residues. The V gene's germline CDR1 is DFQATT and CDR2 SNEGSKA (reference sequence). Losses at the gene ends were 7 bases for V and 4 bases for J; bases not matched to a gene: 2.

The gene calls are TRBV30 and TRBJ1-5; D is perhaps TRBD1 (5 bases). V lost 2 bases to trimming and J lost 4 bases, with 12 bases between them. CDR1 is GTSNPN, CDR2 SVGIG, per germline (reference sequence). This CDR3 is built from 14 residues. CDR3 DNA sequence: TGTGCCTGGAGTTATTTAGAGGGGAATCAGCCCCAGCATTTT. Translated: CAWSYLEGNQPQHF.

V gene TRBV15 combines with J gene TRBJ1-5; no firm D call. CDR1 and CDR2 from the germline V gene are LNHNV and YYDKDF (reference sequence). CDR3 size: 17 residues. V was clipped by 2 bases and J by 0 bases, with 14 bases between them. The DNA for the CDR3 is TGTGCCACCAGCAGACAAGCTACCGGGTATAGCAATCAGCCCCAGCATTTT. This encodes CATSRQATGYSNQPQHF.

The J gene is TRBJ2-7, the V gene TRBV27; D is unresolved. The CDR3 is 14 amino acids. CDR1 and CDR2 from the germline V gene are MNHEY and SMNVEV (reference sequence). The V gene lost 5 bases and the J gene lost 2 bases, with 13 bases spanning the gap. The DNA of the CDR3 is TGTGCCAGCAGTCCCCCGACATATACCTACGAGCAGTACTTC. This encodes CASSPPTYTYEQYF.

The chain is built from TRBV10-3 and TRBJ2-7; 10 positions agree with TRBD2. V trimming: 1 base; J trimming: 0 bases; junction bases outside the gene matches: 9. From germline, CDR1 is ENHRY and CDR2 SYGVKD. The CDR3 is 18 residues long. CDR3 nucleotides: TGTGCCATCAGTGAGTTTAGACTAGCGGGTCAAAGCTCCTACGAGCAGTACTTC. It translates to CAISEFRLAGQSSYEQYF.

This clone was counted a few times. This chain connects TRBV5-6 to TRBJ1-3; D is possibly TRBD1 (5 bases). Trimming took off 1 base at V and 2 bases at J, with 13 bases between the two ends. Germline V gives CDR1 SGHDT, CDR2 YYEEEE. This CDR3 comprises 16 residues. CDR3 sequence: CASSLRDRTTGNTIYF. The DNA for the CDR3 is TGTGCCAGCAGCTTGAGGGACCGGACTACTGGAAACACCATATATTTT.

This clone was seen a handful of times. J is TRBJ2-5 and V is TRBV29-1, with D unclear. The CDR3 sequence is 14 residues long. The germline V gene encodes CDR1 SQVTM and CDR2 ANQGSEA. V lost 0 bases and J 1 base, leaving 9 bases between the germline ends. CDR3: CSVEDQLLQETQYF. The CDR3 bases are TGCAGCGTTGAAGACCAATTACTCCAAGAGACCCAGTACTTC.